This T cell receptor beta chain derives from a study of T cell responses to AZD1222 COVID-19 vaccine. Whole-study results and caveats: Dominant at 160-218 and 743-854, vaccine-associated CD4 TCRs also spanned spike.

As regards this clone: Its antigen is undetermined.

Trimming shortened V by 3 bases and J by 6 bases, and 15 bases separated the two germline ends. Germline V lookup: CDR1 KGHSH, CDR2 LQKENI. The length of the CDR3 is 16 residues. Assay used: immunoSEQ multiplex PCR; TCRdb lists only in-frame clones, some missing. The sample has approximately 220,000 clones; under 95% are singletons. The sequencing here drew on peripheral blood, taken on day 0 of MenACWY control vaccination. This sequence originates from an adult in good health. V and J are TRBV18 and TRBJ1-6; D not resolved. Here the CDR3 DNA reads TGTGCCAGCTCACCCGTGCTCGTGGGCCGTAATTCACCCCTCCACTTT. Translation gives CASSPVLVGRNSPLHF.